This TCR beta chain derives from a study of cytomegalovirus exposure and HLA in healthy donors. PCR primers comprised 60 Vbeta and 13 Jbeta primers. Sequencing used immunoSEQ multiplex PCR; TCRdb keeps in-frame clones, though not all of them. The listing records approximately 200,000 clones. CDR3 length: 14 residues. J was trimmed by 2 bases and V by 5 bases; bases with no gene match: 5. CDR1 and CDR2 from the germline V gene are MDHEN and SYDVKM. Sequencing was done on a sample of PBMCs. The receptor was isolated from a boy aged 5 to 17 in good health and CMV-seronegative. V gene TRBV28 combines with J gene TRBJ2-7; 8 nucleotides agree with TRBD1. The CDR3 region is CASSPRQGTYEQYF. The CDR3 region has the DNA TGTGCCAGCAGTCCCCGACAGGGGACCTACGAGCAGTACTTC.